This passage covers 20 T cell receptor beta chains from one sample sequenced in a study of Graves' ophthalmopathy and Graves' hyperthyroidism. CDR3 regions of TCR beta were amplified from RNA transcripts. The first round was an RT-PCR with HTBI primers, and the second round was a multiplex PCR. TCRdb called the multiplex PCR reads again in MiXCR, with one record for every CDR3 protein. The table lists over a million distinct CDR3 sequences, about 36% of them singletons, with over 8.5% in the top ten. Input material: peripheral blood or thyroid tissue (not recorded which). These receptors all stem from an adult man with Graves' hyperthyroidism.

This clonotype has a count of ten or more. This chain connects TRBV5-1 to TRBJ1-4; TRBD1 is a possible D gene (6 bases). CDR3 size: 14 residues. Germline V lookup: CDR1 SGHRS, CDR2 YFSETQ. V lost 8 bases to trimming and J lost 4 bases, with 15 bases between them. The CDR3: CASGGGQLNEKLFF. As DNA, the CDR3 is TGCGCCAGTGGCGGAGGACAGCTTAATGAAAAACTGTTTTTT.

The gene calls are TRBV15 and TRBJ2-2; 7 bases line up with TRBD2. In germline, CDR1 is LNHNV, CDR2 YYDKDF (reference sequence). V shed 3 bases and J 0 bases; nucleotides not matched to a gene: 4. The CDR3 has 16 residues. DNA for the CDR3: TGTGCCACCAGCAGGCGAGCGGGATCGAACACCGGGGAGCTGTTTTTT. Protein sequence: CATSRRAGSNTGELFF.

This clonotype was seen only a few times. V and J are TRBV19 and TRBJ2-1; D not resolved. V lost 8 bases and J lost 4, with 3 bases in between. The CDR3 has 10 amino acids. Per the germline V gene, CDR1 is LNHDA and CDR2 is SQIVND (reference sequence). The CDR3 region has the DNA TGTGCCAGTGGATACAATGAGCAGTTCTTC. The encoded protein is CASGYNEQFF. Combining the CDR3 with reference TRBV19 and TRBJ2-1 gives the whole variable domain DGGITQSPKYLFRKEGQNVTLSCEQNLNHDAMYWYRQDPGQGLRLIYYSQIVNDFQKGDIAEGYSVSREKKESFPLTVTSAQKNPTAFYLCASGYNEQFFGPGTRLTVL.

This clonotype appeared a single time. Written as DNA, the CDR3 is TGCAGTGCTCCCAGGGGGCGAAGCAATCAGCCCCAGCATTTT. Translating gives CSAPRGRSNQPQHF. The chain couples TRBV20-1 to TRBJ1-5; TRBD1 agrees at 8 bases. CDR1 and CDR2 (germline): DFQATT, SNEGSKA (reference sequence). The junction had 4 bases not matched to a gene; V was cut back by 5 bases and J by 1 base. The CDR3 runs to 14 residues.

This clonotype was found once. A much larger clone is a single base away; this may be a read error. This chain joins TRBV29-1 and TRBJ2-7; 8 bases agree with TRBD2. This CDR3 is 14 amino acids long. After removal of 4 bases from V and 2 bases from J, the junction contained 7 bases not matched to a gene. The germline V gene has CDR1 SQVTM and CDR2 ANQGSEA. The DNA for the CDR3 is TGCAGCGTTGTTAGCGGGATTGTAGCCTACGAGCAGTACTTC. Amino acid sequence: CSVVSGIVAYEQYF.

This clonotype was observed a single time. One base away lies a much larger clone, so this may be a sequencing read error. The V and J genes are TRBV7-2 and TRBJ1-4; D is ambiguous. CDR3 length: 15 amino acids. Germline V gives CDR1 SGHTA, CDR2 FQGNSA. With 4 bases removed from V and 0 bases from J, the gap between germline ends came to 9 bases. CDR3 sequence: CASSSRGSTNEKLFF. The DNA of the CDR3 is TGTGCCAGCAGCTCCAGAGGGTCAACTAATGAAAAACTGTTTTTT.

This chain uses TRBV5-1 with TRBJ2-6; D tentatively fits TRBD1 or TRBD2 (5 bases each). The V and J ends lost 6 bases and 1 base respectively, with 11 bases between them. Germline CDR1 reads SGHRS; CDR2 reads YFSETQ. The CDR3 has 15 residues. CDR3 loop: CASTPGQSGANVLTF. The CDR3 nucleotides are TGCGCCAGCACCCCGGGGCAGTCTGGGGCCAACGTCCTGACTTTC.

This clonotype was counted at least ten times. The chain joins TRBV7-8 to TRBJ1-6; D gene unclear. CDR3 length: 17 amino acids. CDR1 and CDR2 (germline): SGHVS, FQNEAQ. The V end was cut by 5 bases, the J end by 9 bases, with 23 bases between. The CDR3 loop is CASSLRTTFSNPSPLHF. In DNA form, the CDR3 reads TGTGCCAGCAGCCTAAGGACCACATTTTCTAACCCTTCACCCCTCCACTTT. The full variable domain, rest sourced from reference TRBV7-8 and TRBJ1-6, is GAGVSQSPRYKVAKRGQDVALRCDPISGHVSLFWYQQALGQGPEFLTYFQNEAQLDKSGLPSDRFFAERPEGSVSTLKIQRTQQEDSAVYLCASSLRTTFSNPSPLHFGNGTRLTVT.

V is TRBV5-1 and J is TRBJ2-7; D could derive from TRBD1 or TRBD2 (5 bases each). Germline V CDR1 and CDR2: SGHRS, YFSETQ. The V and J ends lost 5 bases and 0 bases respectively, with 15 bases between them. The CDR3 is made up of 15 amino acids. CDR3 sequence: CASRRETVSSYEQYF. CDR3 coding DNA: TGCGCCAGCAGAAGGGAGACAGTGAGCTCCTACGAGCAGTACTTC.

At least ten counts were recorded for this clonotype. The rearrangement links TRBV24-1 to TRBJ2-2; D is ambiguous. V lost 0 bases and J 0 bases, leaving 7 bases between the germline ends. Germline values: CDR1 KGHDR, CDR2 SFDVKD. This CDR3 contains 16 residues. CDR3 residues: CATSDLGQTNTGELFF. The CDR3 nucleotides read TGTGCCACCAGTGATTTGGGCCAGACGAACACCGGGGAGCTGTTTTTT.

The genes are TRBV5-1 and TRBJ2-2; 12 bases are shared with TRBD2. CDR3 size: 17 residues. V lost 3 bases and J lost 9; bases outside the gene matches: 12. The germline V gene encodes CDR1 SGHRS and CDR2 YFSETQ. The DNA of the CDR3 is TGCGCCAGCAGCTGGATGACTAGCGGGAGAACCAGCAGGGAGCTGTTTTTT. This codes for CASSWMTSGRTSRELFF.

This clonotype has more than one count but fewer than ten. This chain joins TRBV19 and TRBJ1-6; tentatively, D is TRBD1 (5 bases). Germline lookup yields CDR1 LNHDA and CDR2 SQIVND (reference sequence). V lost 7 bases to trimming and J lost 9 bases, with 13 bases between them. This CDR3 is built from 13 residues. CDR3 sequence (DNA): TGTGCCAGTACGTCCAGGGCCGGTTCACCCCTCCACTTT. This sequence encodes CASTSRAGSPLHF.

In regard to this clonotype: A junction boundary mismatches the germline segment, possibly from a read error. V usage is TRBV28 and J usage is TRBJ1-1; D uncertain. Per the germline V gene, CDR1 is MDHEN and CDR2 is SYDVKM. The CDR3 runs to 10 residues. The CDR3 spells CAGSSVEAFF. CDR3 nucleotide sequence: TGTGCCGGCAGTTCCGTTGAAGCTTTCTTT.

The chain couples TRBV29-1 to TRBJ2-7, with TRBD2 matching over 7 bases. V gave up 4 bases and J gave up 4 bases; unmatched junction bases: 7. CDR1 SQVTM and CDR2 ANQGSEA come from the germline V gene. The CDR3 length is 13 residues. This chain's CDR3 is CSVAGSGKYEQYF. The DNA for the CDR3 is TGCAGCGTTGCGGGGAGCGGGAAGTACGAGCAGTACTTC.

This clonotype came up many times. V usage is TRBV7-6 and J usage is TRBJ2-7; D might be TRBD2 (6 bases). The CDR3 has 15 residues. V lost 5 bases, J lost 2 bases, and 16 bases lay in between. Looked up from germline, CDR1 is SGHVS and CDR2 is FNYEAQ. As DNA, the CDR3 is TGTGCCAGCAGCGAGGGCCGGGGGACGACCTACGAGCAGTACTTC. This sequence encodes CASSEGRGTTYEQYF.

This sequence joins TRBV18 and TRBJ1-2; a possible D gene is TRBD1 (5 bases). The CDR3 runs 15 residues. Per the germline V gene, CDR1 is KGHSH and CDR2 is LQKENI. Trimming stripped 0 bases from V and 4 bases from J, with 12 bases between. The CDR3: CASSPPTGGGYGYTF. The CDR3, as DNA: TGTGCCAGCTCACCACCCACAGGAGGAGGCTATGGCTACACCTTC.

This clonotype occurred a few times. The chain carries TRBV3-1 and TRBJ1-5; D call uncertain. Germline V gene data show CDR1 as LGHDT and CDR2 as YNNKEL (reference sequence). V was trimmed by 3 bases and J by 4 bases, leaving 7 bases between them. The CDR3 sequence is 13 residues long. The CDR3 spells CASSQSRNQPQHF. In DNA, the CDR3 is TGTGCCAGCAGCCAGAGTAGGAATCAGCCCCAGCATTTT. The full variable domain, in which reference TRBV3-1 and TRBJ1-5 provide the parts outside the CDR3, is DTAVSQTPKYLVTQMGNDKSIKCEQNLGHDTMYWYKQDSKKFLKIMFSYNNKELIINETVPNRFSPKSPDKAHLNLHINSLELGDSAVYFCASSQSRNQPQHFGDGTRLSIL.

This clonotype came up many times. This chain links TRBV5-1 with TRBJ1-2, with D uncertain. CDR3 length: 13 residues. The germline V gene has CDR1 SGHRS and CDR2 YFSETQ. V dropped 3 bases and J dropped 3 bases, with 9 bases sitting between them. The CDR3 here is CASSSNFDYGYTF. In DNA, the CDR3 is TGCGCCAGCAGCTCGAATTTCGACTATGGCTACACCTTC.

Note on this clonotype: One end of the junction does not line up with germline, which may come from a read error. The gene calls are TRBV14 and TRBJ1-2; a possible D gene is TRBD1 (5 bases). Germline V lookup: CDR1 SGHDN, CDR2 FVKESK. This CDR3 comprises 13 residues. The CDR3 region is CASSRLQDFGYTF. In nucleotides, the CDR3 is TGTGCCAGCAGCCGACTACAGGACTTCGGCTATACCTTC.

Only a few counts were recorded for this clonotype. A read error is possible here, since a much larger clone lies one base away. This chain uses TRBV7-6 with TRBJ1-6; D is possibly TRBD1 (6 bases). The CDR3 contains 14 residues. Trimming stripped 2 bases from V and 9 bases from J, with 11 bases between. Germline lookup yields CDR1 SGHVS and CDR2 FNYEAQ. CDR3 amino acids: CASSLYRAGSPLHF. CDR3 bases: TGTGCCAGCAGCTTATACAGGGCCGGTTCACCCCTCCACTTT.